This TCR beta chain was identified during a study of T cell changes during pregnancy in multiple sclerosis. Germline assignment: CDR1 SGDLS and CDR2 YYNGEE. There are 15 residues in the CDR3. Trimming shortened V by 0 bases and J by 4 bases, and 10 bases separated the two germline ends. The assay was immunoSEQ multiplex PCR, and TCRdb's table has in-frame clones only and misses some. The sample holds 81,000 or so clones, roughly nine tenths seen once. The chain uses TRBV9 and TRBJ2-2, with a possible D match to TRBD2 (5 bases). The clonotype was recovered from a female donor in good health, serving as a control in a pregnancy study. Some clones in this sample may be carry-over from other donors' samples. The specimen comprised PBMCs, sampled in the first trimester of pregnancy. The CDR3: CASSVGAGPTGELFF. CDR3 nucleotide sequence: TGTGCCAGCAGCGTAGGGGCGGGTCCCACCGGGGAGCTGTTTTTT.